The 14 T cell receptor beta chains in this list originate from one sample, sequenced in a study of cytomegalovirus exposure and HLA in healthy donors. 13 Jbeta primers and 60 Vbeta primers were used for the PCR. The table came from immunoSEQ multiplex PCR; TCRdb's copy has only in-frame clones and leaves some out. The table records 150,000 to 200,000 clones, 75% to 90% of them present only once. The sequencing input was PBMCs. The receptors here all came from a boy aged 2 to 9 in good health and CMV-seronegative.

The V gene is TRBV2, the J gene TRBJ2-7, with D hard to call. V was pared by 3 bases and J by 8 bases, with 35 bases between. The V gene's germline CDR1 is SNHLY and CDR2 FYNNEI. The CDR3 totals 20 residues. The CDR3 loop reads CASSDWFRSSSVPTLKKQYF. The CDR3 DNA follows: TGTGCCAGCAGTGATTGGTTCAGGTCCTCCTCTGTACCGACCCTTAAGAAGCAGTACTTC. Complete variable domain (other parts from reference TRBV2 and TRBJ2-7): EPEVTQTPSHQVTQMGQEVILRCVPISNHLYFYWYRQILGQKVEFLVSFYNNEISEKSEIFDDQFSVERPDGSNFTLKIRSTKLEDSAMYFCASSDWFRSSSVPTLKKQYFGPGTRLTVT.

The chain joins TRBV5-6 to TRBJ2-6; TRBD1 aligns across 9 bases. The ends lost 3 bases at V and 0 bases at J; junction bases unmatched: 4. This CDR3 comprises 17 residues. Per germline, CDR1 SGHDT and CDR2 YYEEEE. The CDR3 nucleotides read TGTGCCAGCAGCTCCGGGACAGGGATCTCTGGGGCCAACGTCCTGACTTTC. Its protein is CASSSGTGISGANVLTF.

The chain couples TRBV4-1 to TRBJ1-2, with 8 bases lining up with TRBD1. The CDR3 contains 15 residues. V shed 1 base and J 5 bases; nucleotides not matched to a gene: 6. The germline gives CDR1 MGHRA, CDR2 YSYEKL. CDR3 region: CASSQVVTGGYGYTF. CDR3 nucleotide sequence: TGCGCCAGCAGCCAAGTGGTTACAGGGGGGTATGGCTACACCTTC.

This CDR3 reads CASRKLAGSTDTQYF. The CDR3 DNA is TGTGCCAGCAGAAAACTAGCGGGGAGCACAGATACGCAGTATTTT. The V call is TRBV5-4, the J call TRBJ2-3; 10 nucleotides agree with TRBD2. In germline, CDR1 is SGHNT, CDR2 YYREEE (reference sequence). The CDR3 is 15 residues long. V lost 5 bases to trimming and J lost 0 bases; unmatched junction nucleotides: 3.

The chain recombines TRBV5-1 with TRBJ2-2; no reliable D call. V was clipped by 4 bases and J by 3 bases, with 10 bases between them. The CDR3 runs 14 residues. Germline loops: CDR1 SGHRS, CDR2 YFSETQ. Here the CDR3 DNA reads TGCGCCAGCAGCCCGCGGCCGTACACCGGGGAGCTGTTTTTT. Its translation is CASSPRPYTGELFF.

The rearrangement links TRBV7-8 to TRBJ1-1; 7 nucleotides line up with TRBD1. The CDR3 has 15 amino acids. The V and J ends lost 3 bases and 11 bases, in that order; junction bases with no gene match: 15. CDR1 and CDR2 from the germline V gene are SGHVS and FQNEAQ. CDR3 residues: CASSLPDDRARGAFF. CDR3 nucleotide sequence: TGTGCCAGCAGCTTGCCAGACGACAGGGCCCGTGGGGCTTTCTTT. Supplemented by reference TRBV7-8 and TRBJ1-1, the full variable domain reads GAGVSQSPRYKVAKRGQDVALRCDPISGHVSLFWYQQALGQGPEFLTYFQNEAQLDKSGLPSDRFFAERPEGSVSTLKIQRTQQEDSAVYLCASSLPDDRARGAFFGQGTRLTVV.

This chain joins TRBV5-5 and TRBJ2-1; D perhaps matches TRBD2 (6 bases). CDR1 and CDR2 from the germline V gene are SGHKS and YYEKEE (reference sequence). Trimming stripped 7 bases from V and 9 bases from J, with 20 bases between. The CDR3 runs to 14 residues. The CDR3 reads CASGIRLVTGEQFF. As DNA, the CDR3 is TGTGCCAGCGGCATAAGACTAGTGACGGGTGAGCAGTTCTTC.

V is TRBV30 and J is TRBJ1-2, with 7 bases fitting TRBD1. The CDR3 spans 13 residues. Looked up from germline, CDR1 is GTSNPN and CDR2 is SVGIG (reference sequence). J was trimmed by 4 bases and V by 2 bases; bases with no gene match: 4. CDR3 nucleotides: TGTGCCTGGAGTCGGGGACAGACCTATGGCTACACCTTC. Protein: CAWSRGQTYGYTF.

This chain connects TRBV30 to TRBJ1-3, with 8 bases that match TRBD1. J gave up 2 bases and V 6 bases, and 3 bases lay outside the gene matches. Germline values: CDR1 GTSNPN, CDR2 SVGIG (reference sequence). The CDR3 is 13 residues long. The CDR3 bases are TGTGCCTGTGCACAGGGGGCTGGAAACACCATATATTTT. It translates to CACAQGAGNTIYF.

The chain carries TRBV25-1 and TRBJ1-2, with D possibly being TRBD1 (5 bases). CDR1 is MGHDK and CDR2 is SYGVNS in the germline V gene. Deletions cut 5 bases from V and 8 bases from J, with 9 bases between. This CDR3 comprises 11 residues. For the CDR3, the DNA is TGTGCCAGCAGTAGGGGTGACGGCTACACCTTC. Translating gives CASSRGDGYTF.

This clone appeared once. The chain links TRBV27 to TRBJ1-2, with 8 bases matching TRBD1. Germline CDR1 is MNHEY and CDR2 is SMNVEV (reference sequence). The junction had 8 bases not matched to a gene; V was cut back by 0 bases and J by 8 bases. The CDR3 is 15 residues long. CDR3 sequence: CASSLSPPGGMGYTF. CDR3 coding DNA: TGTGCCAGCAGTTTATCGCCCCCAGGGGGCATGGGCTACACCTTC.

The gene calls are TRBV28 and TRBJ2-7; a possible D gene is TRBD1 (6 bases). Per the germline V gene, CDR1 is MDHEN and CDR2 is SYDVKM. Trimming took 1 base from V and 1 from J, leaving 14 bases between them. The length of the CDR3 is 16 residues. The CDR3 region has the DNA TGTGCCAGCAGTTTATCGCTGGGGGCCGTATCCTACGAGCAGTACTTC. Translated: CASSLSLGAVSYEQYF.

The chain employs TRBV7-8 and TRBJ2-3, with 10 bases matching TRBD2. Per germline, CDR1 SGHVS and CDR2 FQNEAQ. V was clipped by 4 bases and J by 3 bases; unmatched bases: 7. CDR3 length: 16 amino acids. The CDR3 region has the DNA TGTGCCAGCAGCTACCAACTAGCGGGGATAACAGATACGCAGTATTTT. Amino acids: CASSYQLAGITDTQYF.

The chain carries TRBV7-9 and TRBJ2-5, with TRBD2 as a possible D gene (5 bases). The V gene lost 9 bases and the J gene lost 3 bases, with 14 bases spanning the gap. The CDR3 covers 13 residues. From germline, CDR1 is SEHNR and CDR2 FQNEAQ (reference sequence). The CDR3 region has the DNA TGTGCCAGTCTACCTTGGGAGAAAGAGACCCAGTACTTC. It translates to CASLPWEKETQYF.